This is a list of T cell receptor beta chains from one sample in a study of cytomegalovirus exposure and HLA in healthy donors. The assay was immunoSEQ multiplex PCR, and TCRdb's table has in-frame clones only and misses some. Among fewer than 100,000 clones listed, nearly 80% were seen once. Sequenced sample: PBMCs. The receptors originated from a middle-aged woman in good health and CMV-seronegative. Each CDR3 is given with its conserved first and last residue. D genes are given only for firm matches. Some rows have no size entry. The others give once, few or many, or a class for an expanded clone.

clone size,D gene,J gene,V gene,CDR3 protein,CDR3 DNA
.,TRBD1,TRBJ1-5,TRBV6-5,CASSRTGAGDQPQHF,TGTGCCAGCAGTCGGACAGGGGCCGGGGATCAGCCCCAGCATTTT
.,TRBD2,TRBJ2-7,TRBV19,CASSDYGGGARDEQYF,TGTGCCAGTAGCGATTACGGCGGGGGTGCTCGCGACGAGCAGTACTTC
once,.,TRBJ1-1,TRBV27,CASSLFGEGDTEAFF,TGTGCCAGCAGTTTATTCGGGGAGGGGGACACTGAAGCTTTCTTT
.,.,TRBJ2-3,TRBV5-8,CASSSRTGDTDTQYF,TGTGCCAGCAGCTCCCGTACGGGAGACACAGATACGCAGTATTTT
.,.,TRBJ1-1,TRBV12-5,CASGSLGLKNTEAFF,TGTGCTAGTGGTTCATTGGGGCTCAAAAACACTGAAGCTTTCTTT
.,.,TRBJ2-2,TRBV5-1,CASSLALGDSGELFF,TGCGCCAGCAGCTTGGCCCTAGGGGATTCCGGGGAGCTGTTTTTT
.,TRBD1,TRBJ1-6,TRBV27,CASSPAPRQGDYNSPLHF,TGTGCCAGCAGCCCAGCCCCCCGACAGGGGGACTATAATTCACCCCTCCACTTT
few,.,TRBJ1-5,TRBV29-1,CSISDSFYQPQHF,TGCAGCATTTCGGACAGTTTCTATCAGCCCCAGCATTTT
.,TRBD2,TRBJ2-7,TRBV18,CASSPTGTSYEQYF,TGTGCCAGCTCACCTACTGGGACTAGCTACGAGCAGTACTTC
.,.,TRBJ2-2,TRBV5-1,CASSSGRIANTGELFF,TGCGCCAGCAGCTCGGGGAGAATCGCGAACACCGGGGAGCTGTTTTTT
.,TRBD1,TRBJ2-6,TRBV28,CASCEGDRGPGANVLTF,TGTGCCAGCTGCGAGGGGGACAGGGGTCCTGGGGCCAACGTCCTGACTTTC
.,TRBD1,TRBJ1-6,TRBV14,CASSQHTGTANSPLHF,TGTGCCAGCAGCCAGCATACCGGGACAGCTAATTCACCCCTCCACTTT
once,.,TRBJ2-1,TRBV4-1,CASSRGGGGKQFF,TGCGCCAGCAGCCGAGGAGGGGGGGGTAAGCAGTTCTTC
.,.,TRBJ2-7,TRBV5-1,CASRVQPGSYEQYF,TGCGCCAGCAGAGTACAGCCCGGCTCCTACGAGCAGTACTTC
.,TRBD2,TRBJ2-2,TRBV2,CASGGLAGGPGELFF,TGTGCCAGCGGAGGACTAGCGGGGGGGCCCGGGGAGCTGTTTTTT
.,.,TRBJ1-5,TRBV19,CASSTSGSQPQHF,TGTGCCAGTAGTACTTCGGGTAGCCAGCCCCAGCATTTT